Below are 29 T cell receptor beta chains sequenced from a single sample in a study of T cell repertoires in cytomegalovirus infection. Their antigens remain unidentified. MiXCR, run by TCRdb on the reads, gives a single entry per CDR3 protein. The sample lists around 100,000 distinct CDR3 sequences; 30% to 35% were seen once. Sequences were derived from CD8+ T cells from cultured PBMCs, sampled from culture after CMV antigen stimulation. Source of these receptors: a human donor in good health (CMV status not recorded). Some clones in this sample may be carry-over from other donors' samples.

The chain recombines TRBV4-2 with TRBJ2-1, with no clear D. CDR1 and CDR2 (germline): LGHNA, YNFKEQ. This CDR3 contains 16 residues. Trimming took off 0 bases at V and 2 bases at J, with 11 bases between the two ends. The CDR3 here is CASSQDDGSTYNEQFF. For the CDR3, the DNA is TGTGCCAGCAGCCAAGATGATGGGTCTACCTACAATGAGCAGTTCTTC.

This clonotype was found a few times. This sequence joins TRBV4-2 and TRBJ2-3, with 8 bases aligning to TRBD2. From germline, CDR1 is LGHNA and CDR2 YNFKEQ. The CDR3 contains 20 residues. Trimming took 0 bases from V and 2 from J; bases not matched to a gene: 16. CDR3 in amino acids: CASSQDRGTPGLGFTDTQYF. CDR3 DNA: TGTGCCAGCAGCCAAGATCGGGGTACACCGGGACTAGGATTCACAGATACGCAGTATTTT.

This rearrangement joins TRBV6-6 to TRBJ2-5; TRBD2 is a possible D gene (6 bases). This CDR3 spans 13 amino acids. The ends were cut back, 6 bases at V and 5 bases at J, with 13 bases in the middle. The germline gives CDR1 MNHNY, CDR2 SVGAGI (reference sequence). The CDR3 reads CASREGPRETQYF. The CDR3 DNA reads as TGTGCCAGCAGGGAGGGACCTCGGGAGACCCAGTACTTC.

The V gene is TRBV10-3, the J gene TRBJ2-2; no clear D gene. This CDR3 is 16 amino acids long. Germline V gene sequence: CDR1 ENHRY, CDR2 SYGVKD. V shed 3 bases and J shed 1 base, with 12 bases lying between them. The CDR3 bases are TGTGCCATCAGTGACTTCGGCAGACAGAACACCGGGGAGCTGTTTTTT. It encodes CAISDFGRQNTGELFF.

The sample holds a few counts of this clonotype. This chain uses TRBV12-3 or TRBV12-4 with TRBJ2-7, with 8 positions matching TRBD2. The CDR3 spans 14 residues. V lost 9 bases, J lost 2 bases, and 9 bases stayed unmatched. As DNA, the CDR3 is TGTGCCAGTACCGGGGGGGGCCGAGCCTACGAGCAGTACTTC. Encoded protein: CASTGGGRAYEQYF.

The V and J genes are TRBV13 and TRBJ2-7, with TRBD1 identical over 9 bases. Unmatched junction bases numbered 6, after V lost 4 bases and J lost 5 bases. Germline lookup yields CDR1 PRHDT and CDR2 FYEKMQ (reference sequence). The CDR3 is 14 residues long. DNA for the CDR3: TGTGCCAGCAGCTCTGCCGGGACAGGGCACGAGCAGTACTTC. Translation gives CASSSAGTGHEQYF.

The chain uses TRBV4-1 and TRBJ2-7; D gene ambiguous. Trimming removed 0 bases from V and 6 bases from J, with 9 bases in between. CDR1 is MGHRA and CDR2 is YSYEKL in the germline V gene. The CDR3 loop spans 13 amino acids. The chain's CDR3 is CASSQDQVSEQYF. For the CDR3, the DNA is TGCGCCAGCAGCCAAGATCAGGTCAGCGAGCAGTACTTC.

This clonotype was seen more than once but under ten times. V gene TRBV27 combines with J gene TRBJ1-2, with D possibly TRBD1 on 6 matching bases. V was trimmed by 0 bases and J by 8 bases, leaving 19 bases between them. Germline lookup yields CDR1 MNHEY and CDR2 SMNVEV (reference sequence). The CDR3 loop spans 16 amino acids. In DNA form, the CDR3 reads TGTGCCAGCAGTTTATCTCTTGGCGGGGGCGTTTGGGGCTACACCTTC. Its translation is CASSLSLGGGVWGYTF.

V and J are TRBV28 and TRBJ1-5, with 8 bases identical to TRBD1. Germline CDR1 MDHEN, CDR2 SYDVKM. V shed 10 bases, J shed 11 bases, and the junction held 13 bases outside the gene matches. The CDR3 is made up of 13 amino acids. This chain's CDR3 is CATGDRGPWSQHF. The CDR3 DNA is TGTGCCACCGGTGACAGGGGACCTTGGTCCCAGCATTTT.

The V gene is TRBV27, the J gene TRBJ1-5, with TRBD1 as a possible D gene (6 bases). This CDR3 is built from 14 residues. V was shortened by 8 bases and J by 1 base, with 12 bases between the two germline ends. Per the germline V gene, CDR1 is MNHEY and CDR2 is SMNVEV (reference sequence). The CDR3 spells CASRPGASNQPQHF. CDR3 DNA: TGTGCCAGCCGTCCGGGGGCGAGCAATCAGCCCCAGCATTTT.

V and J are TRBV27 and TRBJ1-1; 7 nucleotides align to TRBD1. CDR1 MNHEY and CDR2 SMNVEV come from the germline V gene (reference sequence). The CDR3 contains 13 residues. Trimming at V came to 5 bases and at J to 5 bases, leaving 5 bases not matched to a gene. Here the CDR3 reads CASSDRGRTEAFF. CDR3 DNA sequence: TGTGCCAGCAGTGATAGGGGGCGGACTGAAGCTTTCTTT.

This clonotype showed up just a few times. This sequence joins TRBV7-3 and TRBJ2-3; D might be TRBD2 (6 bases). V lost 5 bases to trimming and J lost 0 bases, with 12 bases between them. Germline V lookup: CDR1 SGHTA, CDR2 FQGTGA. This CDR3 has 15 residues. This CDR3 reads CASSPGGSSTDTQYF. The CDR3 DNA reads TGTGCCAGCAGCCCCGGGGGTTCTAGCACAGATACGCAGTATTTT.

The rearrangement joins TRBV20-1 to TRBJ2-7; 9 nucleotides agree with TRBD1. Germline V gene lookup returns CDR1 DFQATT and CDR2 SNEGSKA (reference sequence). CDR3 length: 13 residues. V lost 6 bases and J lost 1; bases outside the gene matches: 4. The CDR3 is CSAWTGESYEQYF. DNA of the CDR3: TGCAGTGCCTGGACAGGGGAATCCTACGAGCAGTACTTC.

The chain joins TRBV5-1 to TRBJ1-1; D is unclear. Trimming cost V 1 base and J 3 bases, with 19 bases left between them. Germline CDR1 SGHRS, CDR2 YFSETQ. The CDR3 is made up of 17 amino acids. The DNA for the CDR3 is TGCGCCAGCAGCTTGAAACCCCCCAAGGTTGGGGACACTGAAGCTTTCTTT. Translation gives CASSLKPPKVGDTEAFF.

The genes are TRBV6-2 or TRBV6-3 and TRBJ1-2; no firm D call. Germline-derived CDR1 and CDR2 are MNHEY and SVGEGT. The CDR3 consists of 14 residues. Trimming removed 0 bases at V and 8 bases at J, with 13 bases between. This CDR3 is CASSYSGGPPGYTF. The CDR3 coding sequence is TGTGCCAGCAGTTACTCGGGCGGACCTCCGGGCTACACCTTC.

The chain recombines TRBV12-3 or TRBV12-4 with TRBJ2-7, with 9 bases aligning to TRBD1. The J segment lost 3 bases and the V segment lost 8 bases, leaving 5 bases of the junction unmatched. The length of the CDR3 is 13 residues. CDR3 sequence reads: CASVRTGDYEQYF. CDR3 in DNA: TGTGCCAGCGTCAGGACAGGGGACTACGAGCAGTACTTC.

The chain links TRBV6-8 to TRBJ2-5; a weak D match, TRBD2 (5 bases). V was cut by 8 bases and J by 4 bases, with 17 bases left in between. CDR1 and CDR2 (germline): MNHGY, SAAAGT. The CDR3 length is 14 residues. The CDR3: CASPLRPEGETQYF. The CDR3 nucleotides read TGTGCCAGCCCTTTGCGGCCCGAGGGAGAGACCCAGTACTTC.

The CDR3: CASRDGAYNEQFF. The CDR3 nucleotides are TGTGCCAGTCGGGACGGGGCCTACAATGAGCAGTTCTTC. V usage is TRBV19 and J usage is TRBJ2-1; the D call may be TRBD1 or TRBD2 (5 bases each). V shed 8 bases and J shed 2 bases, with 10 bases lying between them. Germline values: CDR1 LNHDA, CDR2 SQIVND (reference sequence). The CDR3 has 13 amino acids.

In its sample, this clonotype was seen a few times. The rearrangement uses TRBV6-2 or TRBV6-3 and TRBJ2-3, with D maybe TRBD2 (5 bases). CDR1 and CDR2 from the germline V gene are MNHEY and SVGEGT. The CDR3 covers 14 residues. V shed 7 bases and J shed 7 bases, with 18 bases lying between them. CDR3 DNA sequence: TGTGCCAGCACCCCCCCAGTTGAGGGAAATACGCAGTATTTT. This codes for CASTPPVEGNTQYF.

In its sample, this clonotype was seen many times. The chain links TRBV6-1 to TRBJ2-1; 7 bases match TRBD2. The CDR3 spans 14 residues. V dropped 10 bases and J dropped 1; count of bases not matched to a gene: 7. The germline gives CDR1 MNHNS, CDR2 SASEGT. CDR3 DNA: TGTGCCATAAGACTAGCCCAGTCCTACAATGAGCAGTTCTTC. As protein: CAIRLAQSYNEQFF.

A few counts support this clonotype. The genes are TRBV12-3 or TRBV12-4 and TRBJ1-5; 7 nucleotides line up with TRBD1. The CDR3 spans 14 residues. J gave up 7 bases and V 4 bases, and 7 bases lay outside the gene matches. CDR3 region: CASSYSQGNQPQHF. For the CDR3, the DNA is TGTGCCAGCAGTTACTCACAGGGGAACCAGCCCCAGCATTTT.

This clonotype was seen at least ten times. The V and J genes are TRBV5-6 and TRBJ1-3; D is possibly TRBD1 (6 bases). This CDR3 is built from 17 residues. Germline V gene data show CDR1 as SGHDT and CDR2 as YYEEEE. Between the trimmed V and J ends, which lost 4 bases and 0 bases, there was a span of 17 bases. Here the CDR3 reads CASSRGGGRYSGNTIYF. Here the CDR3 DNA reads TGTGCCAGCAGCCGCGGGGGGGGGCGCTACTCTGGAAACACCATATATTTT.

This chain links TRBV6-2 or TRBV6-3 with TRBJ2-2, with D perhaps matching TRBD1 (7 bases). CDR1 and CDR2 (germline): MNHEY, SVGEGT. This CDR3 contains 15 residues. V was cut by 2 bases and J by 3 bases, with 10 bases left in between. The CDR3 nucleotides read TGTGCCAGCAGTTACGACAGGGAGGACACCGGGGAGCTGTTTTTT. It encodes CASSYDREDTGELFF.

This clonotype was seen only a few times. The chain uses TRBV7-9 and TRBJ1-6, with D possibly being TRBD1 (6 bases). The germline V gene encodes CDR1 SEHNR and CDR2 FQNEAQ (reference sequence). The V end was cut by 4 bases, the J end by 9 bases, with 13 bases between. The CDR3 loop spans 14 amino acids. CDR3 DNA sequence: TGTGCCAGCAGCTCCCCGGGACATTCTTCACCCCTCCACTTT. It codes for CASSSPGHSSPLHF.

J is TRBJ2-1 and V is TRBV6-1; 7 bases map to TRBD1. Germline V gene data show CDR1 as MNHNS and CDR2 as SASEGT. This CDR3 is 15 amino acids long. V lost 6 bases to trimming and J lost 0 bases; unmatched junction nucleotides: 5. The chain's CDR3 is CASRPQGTSYNEQFF. CDR3 coding DNA: TGTGCCAGCAGACCACAGGGGACCTCCTACAATGAGCAGTTCTTC.

V usage is TRBV6-1 and J usage is TRBJ2-7; 7 bases are shared with TRBD1. The CDR3 spans 13 residues. J was trimmed by 5 bases and V by 1 base; bases with no gene match: 2. CDR1 is MNHNS and CDR2 is SASEGT in the germline V gene. CDR3 nucleotides: TGTGCCAGCAGTGAAGACAGGGGCGACGAGCAGTACTTC. Protein product: CASSEDRGDEQYF.

The V and J genes are TRBV2 and TRBJ1-5; 10 nucleotides agree with TRBD1. CDR1 is SNHLY and CDR2 is FYNNEI in the germline V gene. The CDR3 is 16 residues long. The V and J ends lost 3 bases and 2 bases, in that order; junction bases with no gene match: 4. This chain's CDR3 is CASSDWGTGGNQPQHF. The CDR3 DNA reads TGTGCCAGCAGTGATTGGGGGACAGGGGGCAATCAGCCCCAGCATTTT.

J is TRBJ2-2 and V is TRBV29-1, with D possibly matching TRBD1 (5 bases). This CDR3 is 13 amino acids long. V gave up 0 bases and J gave up 7 bases, with 9 bases separating them. Germline lookup yields CDR1 SQVTM and CDR2 ANQGSEA. The CDR3 spells CSVEDQGYGELFF. CDR3 DNA sequence: TGCAGCGTTGAAGACCAGGGTTACGGGGAGCTGTTTTTT.

Points on this clonotype: One junction end disagrees with the germline gene, perhaps due to a read error. The chain has TRBV28 and TRBJ1-6; D is unresolved. The V gene's germline CDR1 is MDHEN and CDR2 SYDVKM. This CDR3 has 18 amino acids. CDR3 bases: TGTGACAGCAGTGGCCCCCTCGGTTCACATCCCCTTAATTCACCCCTCCACTTT. Translation gives CDSSGPLGSHPLNSPLHF.